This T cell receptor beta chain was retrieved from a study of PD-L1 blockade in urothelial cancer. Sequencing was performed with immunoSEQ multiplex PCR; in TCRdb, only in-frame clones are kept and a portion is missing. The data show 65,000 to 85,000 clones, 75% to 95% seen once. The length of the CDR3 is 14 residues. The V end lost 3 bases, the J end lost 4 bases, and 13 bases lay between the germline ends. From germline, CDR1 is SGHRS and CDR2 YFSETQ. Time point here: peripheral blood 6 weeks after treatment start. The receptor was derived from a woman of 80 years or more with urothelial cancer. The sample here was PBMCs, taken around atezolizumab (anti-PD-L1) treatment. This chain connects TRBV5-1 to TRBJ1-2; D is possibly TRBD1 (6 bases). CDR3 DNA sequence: TGCGCCAGCAGCTCTACCGGGACAAGCTATGGCTACACCTTC. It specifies CASSSTGTSYGYTF.